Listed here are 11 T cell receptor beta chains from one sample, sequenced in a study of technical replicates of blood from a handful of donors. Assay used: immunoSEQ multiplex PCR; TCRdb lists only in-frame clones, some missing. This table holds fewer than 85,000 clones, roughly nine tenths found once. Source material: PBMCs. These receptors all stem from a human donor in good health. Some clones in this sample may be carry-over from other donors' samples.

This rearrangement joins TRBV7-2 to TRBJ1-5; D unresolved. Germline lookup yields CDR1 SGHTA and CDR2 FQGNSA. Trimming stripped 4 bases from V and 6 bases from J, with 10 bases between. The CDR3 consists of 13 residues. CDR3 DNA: TGTGCCAGCAGCTCCGAGGAGGGTCAGCCCCAGCATTTT. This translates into CASSSEEGQPQHF.

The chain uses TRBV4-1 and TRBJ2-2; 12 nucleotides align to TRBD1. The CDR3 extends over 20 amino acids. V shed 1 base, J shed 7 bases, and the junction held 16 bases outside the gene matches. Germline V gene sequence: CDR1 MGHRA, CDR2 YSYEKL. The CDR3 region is CASSQGPFRGTGGASGELFF. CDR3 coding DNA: TGCGCCAGCAGCCAAGGTCCCTTCAGGGGGACAGGGGGCGCGAGCGGGGAGCTGTTTTTT.

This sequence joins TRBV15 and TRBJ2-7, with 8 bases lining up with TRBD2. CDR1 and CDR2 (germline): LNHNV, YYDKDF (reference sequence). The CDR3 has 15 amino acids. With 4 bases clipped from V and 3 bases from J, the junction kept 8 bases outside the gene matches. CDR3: CATSKPGGRDYEQYF. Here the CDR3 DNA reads TGTGCCACCAGCAAGCCGGGGGGGAGAGACTACGAGCAGTACTTC.

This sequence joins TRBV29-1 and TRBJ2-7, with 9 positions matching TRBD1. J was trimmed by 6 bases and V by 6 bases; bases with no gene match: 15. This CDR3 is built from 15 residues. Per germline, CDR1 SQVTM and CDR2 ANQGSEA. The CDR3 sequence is CSVGLPGQGRSEQYF. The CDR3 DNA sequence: TGCAGCGTCGGCCTACCGGGACAGGGACGGTCCGAGCAGTACTTC.

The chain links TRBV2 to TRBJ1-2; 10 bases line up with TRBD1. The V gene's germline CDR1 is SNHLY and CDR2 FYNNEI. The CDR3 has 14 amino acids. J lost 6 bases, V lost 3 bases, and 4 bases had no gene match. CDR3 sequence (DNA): TGTGCCAGCAGTGATACCGGGACAGGGGATGGCTACACCTTC. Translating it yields CASSDTGTGDGYTF.

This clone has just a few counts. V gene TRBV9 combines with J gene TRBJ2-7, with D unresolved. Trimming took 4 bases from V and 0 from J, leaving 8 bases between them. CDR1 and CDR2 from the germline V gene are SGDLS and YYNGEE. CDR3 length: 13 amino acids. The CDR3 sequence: CASSPVSSYEQYF. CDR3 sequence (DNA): TGTGCCAGCAGCCCAGTGTCCTCCTACGAGCAGTACTTC. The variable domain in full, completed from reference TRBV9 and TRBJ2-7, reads DSGVTQTPKHLITATGQRVTLRCSPRSGDLSVYWYQQSLDQGLQFLIQYYNGEERAKGNILERFSAQQFPDLHSELNLSSLELGDSALYFCASSPVSSYEQYFGPGTRLTVT.

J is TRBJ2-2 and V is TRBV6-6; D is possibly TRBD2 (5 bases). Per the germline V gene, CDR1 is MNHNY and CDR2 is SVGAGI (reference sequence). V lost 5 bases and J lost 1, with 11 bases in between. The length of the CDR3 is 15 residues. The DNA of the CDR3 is TGTGCCAGCAGTCCCCTGGCGGGGAACACCGGGGAGCTGTTTTTT. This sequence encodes CASSPLAGNTGELFF.

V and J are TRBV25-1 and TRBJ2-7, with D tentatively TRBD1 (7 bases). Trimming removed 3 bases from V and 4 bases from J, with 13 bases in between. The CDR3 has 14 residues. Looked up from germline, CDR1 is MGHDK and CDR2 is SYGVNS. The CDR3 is CASSDQGGRYEQYF. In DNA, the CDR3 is TGTGCCAGCAGTGACCAGGGGGGTAGGTACGAGCAGTACTTC.

The CDR3 sequence: CASSSGRAGETQYF. The CDR3 DNA reads TGTGCCAGCAGCTCAGGTAGAGCTGGCGAGACCCAGTACTTC. The V and J genes are TRBV7-9 and TRBJ2-5; D gene unclear. Trimming left V 4 bases short and J 5 bases short, with 14 bases between. The CDR3 spans 14 residues. CDR1 SEHNR and CDR2 FQNEAQ come from the germline V gene (reference sequence).

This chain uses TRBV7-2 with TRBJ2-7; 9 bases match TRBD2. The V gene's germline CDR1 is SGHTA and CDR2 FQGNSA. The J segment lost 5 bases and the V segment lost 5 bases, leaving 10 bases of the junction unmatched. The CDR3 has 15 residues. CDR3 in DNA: TGTGCCAGCAGCACCGGGCCGGGACTAGCCCACGAGCAGTACTTC. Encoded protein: CASSTGPGLAHEQYF.

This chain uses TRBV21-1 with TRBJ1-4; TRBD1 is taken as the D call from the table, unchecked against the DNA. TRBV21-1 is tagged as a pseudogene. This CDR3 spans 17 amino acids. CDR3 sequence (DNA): TGTGCCAGCAGCCCATGGGACAGAGCCTCTTCTAATGAAAAACTGTTTTTT. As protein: CASSPWDRASSNEKLFF.